This is a list of T cell receptor beta chains from one sample in a study of PD-1 blockade in mismatch repair-deficient tumors. What these receptors recognize is not known. Some clones are missing from TCRdb's copy, which holds only in-frame ones; the method was immunoSEQ multiplex PCR. The data hold 14,000 or so clones, with approximately 90% observed a single time. The sequenced sample was cells cultured in vitro, obtained from a patient treated with pembrolizumab. The receptors here all came from an adult with mismatch repair-deficient cancer. The CDR3 runs from the conserved cysteine through the conserved F or W. Fields, in order: J gene, D gene, V gene, clone size, CDR3 DNA, CDR3 protein. D genes are given only for firm matches. Expanded clones get a size class; other rows say once, few or many, or leave the size out.

TRBJ2-7 | . | TRBV5-1 | . | TGCGCCAGCAGCTTGAAATGGGGGGCGGGCAACGAGCAGTACTTC | CASSLKWGAGNEQYF
TRBJ2-1 | TRBD2 | TRBV2 | . | TGTGCCAGCAGCCCCCGAAGCGGGAGTACGGGTGAGCAGTTCTTC | CASSPRSGSTGEQFF
TRBJ2-1 | . | TRBV7-2 | . | TGTGCCAGCAGCTTATCCGGGACGCCATCCTACAATGAGCAGTTCTTC | CASSLSGTPSYNEQFF
TRBJ2-7 | TRBD1 | TRBV28 | . | TGTGCCAGCAGTTTATCCGGGACAGGGGCCTACGAGCAGTACTTC | CASSLSGTGAYEQYF
TRBJ2-3 | . | TRBV6-4 | few | TGTGCCAGCAGCCGGACCAGCACAGATACGCAGTATTTT | CASSRTSTDTQYF
TRBJ2-7 | TRBD2 | TRBV5-1 | . | TGCGCCAGCAGCCCACTTAGCGGGAGCTACTCCTACGAGCAGTACTTC | CASSPLSGSYSYEQYF
TRBJ2-7 | . | TRBV28 | few | TGTGCCAGCAATAAACAGCTTTCCTACGAGCAGTACTTC | CASNKQLSYEQYF
TRBJ2-3 | . | TRBV19 | . | TGTGCCAGTAGGCCAGGGGCATCAGATACGCAGTATTTT | CASRPGASDTQYF
TRBJ2-7 | TRBD1 | TRBV6-1 | . | TGTGCCAGCAGTGTTACAGGGGGGAGCTCCTACGAGCAGTACTTC | CASSVTGGSSYEQYF
TRBJ2-2 | . | TRBV7-3 | . | TGTGCCAGCAGCTTAACCGGCACTCCCGGGGAGCTGTTTTTT | CASSLTGTPGELFF
TRBJ2-3 | TRBD1 | TRBV27 | . | TGTGCCAGCAGTTCGGACAGGGGAGATACGCAGTATTTT | CASSSDRGDTQYF
TRBJ1-5 | . | TRBV15 | . | TGTGCCACCAGCAGCCATGCTACGCAAAATCAGCCCCAGCATTTT | CATSSHATQNQPQHF